The rows below give T cell receptor beta chains drawn from one sample of a study of T-cell reconstitution after alpha-beta-depleted transplantation in children. Each CDR3 protein is one row after TCRdb ran MiXCR on the PCR reads. Counted here are around 800,000 distinct CDR3 sequences, 15% to 20% occurring once; the ten biggest clones make up approximately 5%. The source was PBMCs, mostly from graft donor cells, collected 360 days after TCRalphabeta/CD19-depleted stem cell transplant. The receptor set was obtained from a male patient between 10 and 17 years old who had a stem cell transplant for acute lymphoblastic leukemia, so the T cells may come from the graft donor. CDR3s include the opening cysteine and the closing phenylalanine or tryptophan. A D gene is named only where the DNA matches it firmly. Size values are once, few and many counts, or a class for expanded clones, and some rows have none.

j_call: TRBJ2-7; d_call: TRBD2; clone_size: few; v_call: TRBV5-1; cdr3_nt: TGCGCCAGCAGCTCAAGCGGGAGGGGAGGGTTCTACGAGCAGTACTTC; cdr3_aa: CASSSSGRGGFYEQYF
j_call: TRBJ2-1; d_call: .; clone_size: many; v_call: TRBV10-3; cdr3_nt: TGTGCCATCAGTGATAGGGGGAGGTCCAATGAGCAGTTCTTC; cdr3_aa: CAISDRGRSNEQFF
j_call: TRBJ2-7; d_call: TRBD1; clone_size: few; v_call: TRBV20-1; cdr3_nt: TGCAGTGTACACAGGGGTCCCTACGAGCAGTACTTC; cdr3_aa: CSVHRGPYEQYF
j_call: TRBJ2-3; d_call: TRBD2; clone_size: .; v_call: TRBV12-3/TRBV12-4; cdr3_nt: TGTGCCGGGGGGGCTAGCGGGAGTAGCACACATACGCAGTATTTT; cdr3_aa: CAGGASGSSTHTQYF
j_call: TRBJ2-1; d_call: .; clone_size: many; v_call: TRBV4-1; cdr3_nt: TGCGCCAGCAGCCAAAACCAGGGTGTGGATGAGCAGTTCTTC; cdr3_aa: CASSQNQGVDEQFF
j_call: TRBJ2-1; d_call: TRBD1; clone_size: .; v_call: TRBV29-1; cdr3_nt: TGCAGCGTTATATTCAGGGGGCGATACAATGAGCAGTTCTTC; cdr3_aa: CSVIFRGRYNEQFF
j_call: TRBJ2-7; d_call: TRBD2; clone_size: many; v_call: TRBV4-1; cdr3_nt: TGCGCCAGCAGCCTTTTGGCGGGACTAGCGGGAGCTACCTACGAGCAGTACTTC; cdr3_aa: CASSLLAGLAGATYEQYF
j_call: TRBJ1-4; d_call: TRBD1; clone_size: .; v_call: TRBV7-2; cdr3_nt: TGTGCCAGCAGCTTAGGGGGACAGGGATGGACTAATGAAAAACTGTTTTTT; cdr3_aa: CASSLGGQGWTNEKLFF
j_call: TRBJ2-1; d_call: .; clone_size: many; v_call: TRBV20-1; cdr3_nt: TGCAGTGCTCTAGAGGGCCCAAATGAGCAGTTCTTC; cdr3_aa: CSALEGPNEQFF
j_call: TRBJ1-5; d_call: .; clone_size: .; v_call: TRBV4-1; cdr3_nt: TGCGCCAGCAGCCAACAGGGTCTTCAGCCCCAGCATTTT; cdr3_aa: CASSQQGLQPQHF
j_call: TRBJ2-1; d_call: TRBD2; clone_size: few; v_call: TRBV11-2; cdr3_nt: TGTGCCAGCAGCTTACTGGCCAGACTAGGGCTAGCGGGATTGACCTACAATGAGCAGTTCTTC; cdr3_aa: CASSLLARLGLAGLTYNEQFF
j_call: TRBJ2-7; d_call: .; clone_size: few; v_call: TRBV12-3/TRBV12-4; cdr3_nt: TGTGCCAGCAGTTTATTACAGTACGAGCAGTACTTC; cdr3_aa: CASSLLQYEQYF
j_call: TRBJ2-1; d_call: .; clone_size: few; v_call: TRBV7-3; cdr3_nt: TGTGCCAGCAGCTTAGTTGGCTTTGGAAGACTAGATGATGAGCAGTTCTTC; cdr3_aa: CASSLVGFGRLDDEQFF
j_call: TRBJ2-3; d_call: .; clone_size: .; v_call: TRBV24-1; cdr3_nt: TGTGCCACCAGTGATCCGGGGAGGACGACAGATACGCAGTATTTT; cdr3_aa: CATSDPGRTTDTQYF